This T cell receptor beta chain was observed in a study of T cells in Graves' hyperthyroidism and ophthalmopathy. It was RNA transcripts that yielded the amplified TCR beta CDR3 regions. HTBI primers were used for first-round RT-PCR of the TCR CDR3. TCRdb re-called the multiplex PCR reads through MiXCR, storing one row per CDR3 protein. The repertoire holds about 570,000 distinct CDR3 sequences, with roughly 46% as singletons. Study-level findings and limits: In simple terms, a model built on 13 V-J features told ophthalmopathy apart from stable hyperthyroidism.

This clonotype occurred a few times. Its specificity is unknown. Trimming removed 5 bases at V and 5 bases at J, with 15 bases between. CDR1 and CDR2 (germline): SQVTM, ANQGSEA. There are 13 residues in the CDR3. Lactation, pregnancy, other autoimmune disease or uncontrolled infection led to exclusion of patients. The study based diagnoses on clinical symptoms, serum thyroxine and TRAb, thyroid ultrasound and orbital computed tomography. The sequence was collected from an adult woman with Graves' disease, either hyperthyroidism or ophthalmopathy (not recorded which). V gene TRBV29-1 combines with J gene TRBJ1-2; D uncertain. Sequenced sample: peripheral blood or thyroid tissue (not recorded which). The CDR3 spells CSVRVGVGYGYTF. Written as DNA, the CDR3 is TGCAGCGTTCGGGTAGGAGTTGGATATGGCTACACCTTC.